This is a list of T cell receptor beta chains from one sample in a study of metastatic and nonmetastatic thyroid tumors. TCRdb reprocessed the PCR reads via MiXCR. The repertoire includes roughly 14,000 clones, approximately 29% of them detected once, and approximately 24% sits in the top ten. The sample comprised tumor tissue. These receptors were obtained from a female donor with papillary thyroid cancer or a benign thyroid nodule (not recorded which). Some clones in this sample may be carry-over from other donors' samples. Both conserved end residues are part of each CDR3. The D gene is left open where the match is weak. Rows may omit the clone size; those that give it use once, few, many or a size class.

>TRBV20-1|TRBJ2-2|NA|NA
CSAPVGGSTGELFF
TGCAGTGCGCCCGTAGGGGGTAGCACCGGGGAGCTGTTTTTT
>TRBV10-3|TRBJ2-1|NA|NA
CAIRHQRRSLLFGANEQFF
TGTGCCATCAGACACCAAAGAAGGAGCCTTCTATTTGGGGCCAATGAGCAGTTCTTC
>TRBV4-1|TRBJ2-3|NA|NA
CASTRTVKSTDTQYF
TGCGCCAGCACCCGGACAGTAAAGAGCACAGATACGCAGTATTTT
>TRBV27|TRBJ2-7|TRBD1|medium-sized
CASSPWTGPTYEQYF
TGTGCCAGCAGTCCCTGGACAGGGCCTACCTACGAGCAGTACTTC
>TRBV30|TRBJ2-7|TRBD1|NA
CAWALGQGAYEQYF
TGTGCCTGGGCTTTGGGACAGGGGGCCTACGAGCAGTACTTC
>TRBV28|TRBJ1-4|TRBD1|many
CASGRTGGGEKLFF
TGTGCCAGCGGCCGGACAGGGGGCGGGGAAAAACTGTTTTTT
>TRBV20-1|TRBJ1-3|NA|NA
CSARPPGPRGNTIYF
TGCAGTGCTCGTCCCCCGGGACCGAGGGGGAACACCATATATTTT
>TRBV3-1|TRBJ2-5|NA|medium-sized
CASSLRGGGAQETQYF
TGTGCCAGCAGCCTCCGGGGCGGAGGGGCACAAGAGACCCAGTACTTC
>TRBV2|TRBJ1-5|NA|many
CASSDGGNQPQHF
TGTGCCAGCAGTGACGGGGGTAATCAGCCCCAGCATTTT
>TRBV24-1|TRBJ2-2|TRBD2|medium-sized
CATSDYGLAGGSNTGELFF
TGTGCCACCAGTGACTACGGACTAGCGGGAGGCTCGAACACCGGGGAGCTGTTTTTT